These 29 T cell receptor beta chains share one sample of origin, sequenced in a study of technical replicates of blood from several donors. The table came from immunoSEQ multiplex PCR; TCRdb's copy has only in-frame clones and leaves some out. This sample carries tens of thousands of clones, 90% to 95% of them seen once, and the ten largest clones take approximately 0.27%. What was sequenced was T cells isolated from PBMCs. The receptors were sampled from a human donor in good health.

The CDR3 DNA follows: TGTGCCAGCAGTTTTACAGGGGGCTCCCTCTTTCAAGAGACCCAGTACTTC. Translated: CASSFTGGSLFQETQYF. The chain combines TRBV27 with TRBJ2-5; 9 bases agree with TRBD1. This CDR3 is built from 17 residues. V lost 3 bases, J lost 2 bases, and 10 bases stayed unmatched. Per germline, CDR1 MNHEY and CDR2 SMNVEV (reference sequence).

Only one count was recorded for this clone. The chain employs TRBV19 and TRBJ1-1, with D uncertain. The CDR3 covers 11 residues. Germline V lookup: CDR1 LNHDA, CDR2 SQIVND (reference sequence). CDR3 bases: TGTACCGGGAATTTGTACACTGAAGCTTTCTTT. Translation: CTGNLYTEAFF.

V is TRBV7-9 and J is TRBJ1-5; tentative D call: TRBD1 (6 bases). V lost 5 bases and J lost 5, with 16 bases in between. Germline V gene lookup returns CDR1 SEHNR and CDR2 FQNEAQ (reference sequence). The CDR3 length is 15 residues. In DNA, the CDR3 is TGTGCCAGCAGCAGAGGGGGGGGAACAGATCAGCCCCAGCATTTT. Encoded protein: CASSRGGGTDQPQHF.

This rearrangement joins TRBV2 to TRBJ2-3; tentatively, D is TRBD1 (5 bases). The CDR3 runs to 17 residues. Germline-derived CDR1 and CDR2 are SNHLY and FYNNEI. V was shortened by 8 bases and J by 0 bases, with 21 bases between the two germline ends. CDR3 sequence: CASPTRAGMLSTDTQYF. DNA of the CDR3: TGTGCCAGCCCTACCAGGGCAGGGATGTTGAGCACAGATACGCAGTATTTT.

This chain uses TRBV11-2 with TRBJ2-7, with D unresolved. CDR3 length equals 12 residues. Trimming removed 4 bases from V and 6 bases from J, with 10 bases in between. Germline V gene lookup returns CDR1 SGHAT and CDR2 FQNNGV. CDR3 coding DNA: TGTGCCAGCAGCTCTTTGCGTGTCGAGCAGTACTTC. As protein: CASSSLRVEQYF.

The chain is built from TRBV4-1 and TRBJ2-7; 13 bases map to TRBD2. The V segment lost 5 bases and the J segment 4 bases; nucleotides outside the gene matches: 8. The CDR3 extends over 16 amino acids. Germline CDR1 and CDR2: MGHRA and YSYEKL. CDR3 DNA sequence: TGCGCCAGCAGCGCGGAACTAGCGGGAGGGCCTTACGAGCAGTACTTC. Encoded protein: CASSAELAGGPYEQYF.

This rearrangement joins TRBV6-5 to TRBJ2-7, with TRBD1 matching over 10 bases. Trimming at V came to 7 bases and at J to 3 bases, leaving 6 bases not matched to a gene. The CDR3 has 14 residues. Germline values: CDR1 MNHEY, CDR2 SVGAGI. The CDR3 DNA sequence: TGTGCCAGCAAAGACAGGGGGCAAAACTACGAGCAGTACTTC. Translating it yields CASKDRGQNYEQYF.

A few counts support this clone. The gene calls are TRBV6-5 and TRBJ1-1; the match to TRBD1 covers 7 bases. The CDR3 is made up of 13 amino acids. The J segment lost 7 bases and the V segment lost 6 bases, leaving 8 bases of the junction unmatched. In germline, CDR1 is MNHEY, CDR2 SVGAGI. The CDR3 is CASRPGQLIEAFF. In nucleotides, the CDR3 is TGTGCCAGCAGGCCGGGACAGTTGATTGAAGCTTTCTTT.

The chain links TRBV2 to TRBJ2-2, with 10 bases aligning to TRBD1. CDR3 length equals 15 residues. Germline V gene data show CDR1 as SNHLY and CDR2 as FYNNEI. V gave up 6 bases and J gave up 5 bases; unmatched junction bases: 6. CDR3 DNA sequence: TGTGCCAGCAGGGTCGGACAGGGGGGGACCGGGGAGCTGTTTTTT. It translates to CASRVGQGGTGELFF.

In DNA, the CDR3 is TGCGCCAGCAAACAGGGGGCGAGAGAAAACATTCAGTACTTC. Its translation: CASKQGARENIQYF. The chain couples TRBV5-1 to TRBJ2-4, with 9 bases aligning to TRBD1. Germline lookup yields CDR1 SGHRS and CDR2 YFSETQ. Unmatched junction bases numbered 6, after V lost 6 bases and J lost 5 bases. This CDR3 has 14 residues.

This clone was counted once. The chain uses TRBV28 and TRBJ2-5; TRBD2 agrees at 13 bases. The CDR3 is made up of 15 amino acids. V was clipped by 3 bases and J by 5 bases; unmatched bases: 3. Germline V gives CDR1 MDHEN, CDR2 SYDVKM. CDR3 DNA sequence: TGTGCCAGCAGTTTCGGACTAGCGGGAGTGGAGACCCAGTACTTC. Translating gives CASSFGLAGVETQYF.

V usage is TRBV7-6 and J usage is TRBJ2-5; 7 bases match TRBD2. V lost 3 bases to trimming and J lost 3 bases; unmatched junction nucleotides: 10. Germline V gene data show CDR1 as SGHVS and CDR2 as FNYEAQ. CDR3 length: 16 residues. The CDR3 reads CASSFTKGREKETQYF. The CDR3 DNA reads as TGTGCCAGCAGCTTCACTAAGGGGAGGGAAAAAGAGACCCAGTACTTC.

This rearrangement joins TRBV28 to TRBJ1-4; 8 nucleotides agree with TRBD1. The CDR3 runs to 17 residues. The V and J ends lost 3 bases and 4 bases, in that order; junction bases with no gene match: 10. Germline CDR1 MDHEN, CDR2 SYDVKM. Here the CDR3 reads CASSFDSDRADNEKLFF. CDR3 in DNA: TGTGCCAGCAGTTTCGATTCGGACAGGGCAGATAATGAAAAACTGTTTTTT.

V usage is TRBV4-1 and J usage is TRBJ1-1, with D hard to call. From germline, CDR1 is MGHRA and CDR2 YSYEKL. The CDR3 extends over 14 amino acids. The V and J ends lost 2 bases and 5 bases respectively, with 12 bases between them. CDR3 loop: CASSQPTTGTEAFF. The CDR3 DNA reads as TGCGCCAGCAGCCAACCGACTACGGGAACTGAAGCTTTCTTT.

The V call is TRBV7-2, the J call TRBJ2-1; D unresolved. V dropped 5 bases and J dropped 0 bases, with 17 bases sitting between them. Germline CDR1 reads SGHTA; CDR2 reads FQGNSA. The CDR3 totals 17 residues. The CDR3 loop is CASSDSYRVISYNEQFF. Written as DNA, the CDR3 is TGTGCCAGCAGCGACTCTTACCGGGTTATCTCCTACAATGAGCAGTTCTTC.

The CDR3 DNA sequence: TGCGCCAGCAGTGAGAAACTTCGAACTAGCACAGATACGCAGTATTTT. This encodes CASSEKLRTSTDTQYF. The chain has TRBV10-1 and TRBJ2-3; no reliable D call. The length of the CDR3 is 16 residues. The germline V gene encodes CDR1 WNHNN and CDR2 SYGVQD (reference sequence). Trimming pared 2 bases from V and 0 bases from J, leaving 12 bases between.

The chain carries TRBV27 and TRBJ2-5; TRBD2 matches 9 bases. The germline CDR1 and CDR2 sequences are MNHEY and SMNVEV (reference sequence). The V and J ends lost 1 base and 5 bases, in that order; junction bases with no gene match: 5. The CDR3 covers 15 residues. The CDR3 coding sequence is TGTGCCAGCAGTTTATTCCTAGCGGGATACGAGACCCAGTACTTC. This translates into CASSLFLAGYETQYF.

The genes are TRBV10-3 and TRBJ2-2; TRBD1 matches 12 bases. From germline, CDR1 is ENHRY and CDR2 SYGVKD. V was clipped by 10 bases and J by 6 bases; unmatched bases: 9. The CDR3 extends over 15 amino acids. This chain's CDR3 is CATGTGGGSAGELFF. Written as DNA, the CDR3 is TGTGCCACCGGGACAGGGGGCGGGTCGGCCGGGGAGCTGTTTTTT.

The chain combines TRBV10-3 with TRBJ2-7, with D possibly TRBD2 on 5 matching bases. V lost 8 bases and J lost 11, with 16 bases in between. The CDR3 covers 11 residues. Germline-derived CDR1 and CDR2 are ENHRY and SYGVKD. The CDR3 bases are TGTGCCATCGGAAAGGAGGCAGAAAAGTACTTC. This translates into CAIGKEAEKYF.

This chain uses TRBV6-5 with TRBJ2-7; the match to TRBD1 covers 9 bases. Germline CDR1 MNHEY, CDR2 SVGAGI. V was pared by 5 bases and J by 5 bases, with 7 bases of the junction left unmatched. The CDR3 is 14 residues long. This CDR3 is CASSAQGAENEQYF. The DNA for the CDR3 is TGTGCCAGCAGTGCACAGGGGGCGGAGAACGAGCAGTACTTC.

This clone was picked up one time. The chain combines TRBV10-2 with TRBJ2-7, with D hard to call. Deletions cut 3 bases from V and 2 bases from J, with 14 bases between. CDR3 length: 15 amino acids. CDR1 is WSHSY and CDR2 is SAAADI in the germline V gene. In DNA, the CDR3 is TGCGCCAGCAGTGATAACAGTGGCAGTACCTACGAGCAGTACTTC. Protein sequence: CASSDNSGSTYEQYF.

V and J are TRBV10-3 and TRBJ2-5; a weak D match, TRBD1 (5 bases). V lost 3 bases and J 1 base, leaving 15 bases between the germline ends. This CDR3 has 16 amino acids. Germline-derived CDR1 and CDR2 are ENHRY and SYGVKD. The CDR3 loop reads CAISDSNQGSQETQYF. CDR3 coding DNA: TGTGCCATCAGTGACTCGAACCAGGGATCCCAAGAGACCCAGTACTTC.

The chain employs TRBV6-5 and TRBJ2-5; D gene ambiguous. The CDR3 length is 15 residues. Germline V lookup: CDR1 MNHEY, CDR2 SVGAGI. V gave up 2 bases and J gave up 3 bases, with 13 bases separating them. The CDR3 reads CASSYSSRKEETQYF. CDR3 sequence (DNA): TGTGCCAGCAGTTACAGCTCCAGGAAGGAAGAGACCCAGTACTTC.

This clone has a single count. This chain uses TRBV5-1 with TRBJ2-7, with 7 nucleotides matching TRBD1. The junction had 6 bases not matched to a gene; V was cut back by 4 bases and J by 5 bases. Germline CDR1 reads SGHRS; CDR2 reads YFSETQ. The CDR3 loop spans 13 amino acids. The CDR3 coding sequence is TGCGCCAGCAGCCAGGACAGGCCCCACGAGCAGTACTTC. Translation gives CASSQDRPHEQYF. The variable domain in full, with the rest retrieved from reference TRBV5-1 and TRBJ2-7, is KAGVTQTPRYLIKTRGQQVTLSCSPISGHRSVSWYQQTPGQGLQFLFEYFSETQRNKGNFPGRFSGRQFSNSRSEMNVSTLELGDSALYLCASSQDRPHEQYFGPGTRLTVT.

The chain combines TRBV28 with TRBJ1-3; 7 nucleotides align to TRBD1. The CDR3 contains 14 residues. With V trimmed by 7 bases and J by 2 bases, 5 bases remained unmatched. Looked up from germline, CDR1 is MDHEN and CDR2 is SYDVKM. In nucleotides, the CDR3 is TGTGCCAGCACAAGGACAGGTGCTGGAAACACCATATATTTT. It yields the protein CASTRTGAGNTIYF.

The V and J genes are TRBV5-8 and TRBJ1-4; TRBD1 might be the D (6 bases). CDR1 and CDR2 from the germline V gene are SGHTS and YDEGEE. V lost 4 bases and J lost 3, with 13 bases in between. The CDR3 is 15 residues long. The CDR3 region has the DNA TGTGCCAGCAGCCCCAGAGGACAGCCTAATGAAAAACTGTTTTTT. This codes for CASSPRGQPNEKLFF.

The chain recombines TRBV18 with TRBJ1-2; no clear D. Germline CDR1 reads KGHSH; CDR2 reads LQKENI. CDR3 length equals 13 residues. The V end lost 3 bases, the J end lost 1 base, and 6 bases lay between the germline ends. The CDR3 is CASSPGDNYGYTF. The DNA for the CDR3 is TGTGCCAGCTCACCCGGGGATAACTATGGCTACACCTTC.

The chain joins TRBV9 to TRBJ2-5, with 12 positions matching TRBD2. Germline CDR1 is SGDLS and CDR2 is YYNGEE. The CDR3 extends over 15 amino acids. The trim removed 4 bases at V and 5 bases at J, leaving 6 bases unmatched. This CDR3 is CASSPGLAGVETQYF. The CDR3 DNA reads TGTGCCAGCAGCCCGGGACTAGCGGGCGTGGAGACCCAGTACTTC.

This sequence joins TRBV19 and TRBJ2-7; tentative D call: TRBD1 (5 bases). This CDR3 contains 18 residues. Between the trimmed V and J ends, which lost 4 bases and 1 base, there was a span of 23 bases. Germline V gene data show CDR1 as LNHDA and CDR2 as SQIVND (reference sequence). The CDR3 coding sequence is TGTGCCAGTAGTAAGGGGTTCCGAGCAACTCAAAGATCCTACGAGCAGTACTTC. It specifies CASSKGFRATQRSYEQYF.